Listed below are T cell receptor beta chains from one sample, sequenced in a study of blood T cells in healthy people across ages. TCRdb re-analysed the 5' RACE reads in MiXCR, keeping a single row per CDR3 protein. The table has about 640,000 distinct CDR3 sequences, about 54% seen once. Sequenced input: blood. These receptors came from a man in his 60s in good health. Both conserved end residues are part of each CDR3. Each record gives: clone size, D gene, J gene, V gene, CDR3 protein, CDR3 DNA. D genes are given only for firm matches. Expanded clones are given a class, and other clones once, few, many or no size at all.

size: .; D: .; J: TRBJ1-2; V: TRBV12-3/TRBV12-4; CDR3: CASRIREGIYGYTF; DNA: TGTGCCAGCAGGATCAGGGAGGGGATCTATGGCTACACCTTC
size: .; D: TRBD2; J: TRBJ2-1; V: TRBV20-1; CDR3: CSASGGALAYNEQFF; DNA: TGCAGTGCTAGCGGGGGGGCCCTGGCCTACAATGAGCAGTTCTTC
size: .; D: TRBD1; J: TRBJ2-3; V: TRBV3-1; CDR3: CASSKTGINTQYF; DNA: TGTGCCAGCAGCAAGACAGGGATAAATACGCAGTATTTT
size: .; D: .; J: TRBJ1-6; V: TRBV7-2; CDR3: CASSLGSFSSPLHF; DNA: TGTGCCAGCAGTCTCGGATCTTTTAGTTCACCCCTCCACTTT
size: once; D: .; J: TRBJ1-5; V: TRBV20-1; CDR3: CSASRQFQPQHF; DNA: TGCAGTGCTAGCAGACAGTTCCAGCCCCAGCATTTT
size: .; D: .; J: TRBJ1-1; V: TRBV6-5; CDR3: CASSYSASAGGTEAFF; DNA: TGTGCCAGCAGTTACTCGGCCTCGGCAGGCGGGACTGAAGCTTTCTTT
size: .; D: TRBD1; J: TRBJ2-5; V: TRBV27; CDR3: CASSLGRGLSRETQYF; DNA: TGTGCCAGCAGTTTAGGCAGGGGGCTTTCGCGAGAGACCCAGTACTTC
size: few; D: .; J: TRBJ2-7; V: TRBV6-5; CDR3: CASSSTSPLYEQYF; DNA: TGTGCCAGCAGCTCTACTTCCCCGCTCTACGAGCAGTACTTC
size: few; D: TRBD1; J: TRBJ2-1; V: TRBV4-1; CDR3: CASSQDGQAAYNEQFF; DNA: TGCGCCAGCAGCCAAGACGGACAGGCGGCATACAATGAGCAGTTCTTC
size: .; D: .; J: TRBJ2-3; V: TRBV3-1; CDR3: CASSQERASHPDTQYF; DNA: TGTGCCAGCAGCCAAGAGCGGGCTAGCCACCCAGATACGCAGTATTTT
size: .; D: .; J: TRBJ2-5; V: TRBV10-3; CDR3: CAISDYGGGETQYF; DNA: TGTGCCATCAGTGACTATGGGGGTGGGGAGACCCAGTACTTC
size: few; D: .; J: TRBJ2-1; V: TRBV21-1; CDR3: CASSNLGRDRGFSYNEQFF; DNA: TGTGCCAGCAGCAATTTGGGGAGGGACAGGGGCTTCTCCTACAATGAGCAGTTCTTC
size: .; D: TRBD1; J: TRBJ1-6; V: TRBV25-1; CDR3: CASREQGASPLHF; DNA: TGTGCCAGCAGAGAACAGGGGGCTTCACCCCTCCACTTT
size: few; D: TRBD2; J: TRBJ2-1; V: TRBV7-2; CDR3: CASSFTGTPGGGQFF; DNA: TGTGCCAGCAGTTTCACCGGGACCCCGGGAGGGGGGCAGTTCTTC
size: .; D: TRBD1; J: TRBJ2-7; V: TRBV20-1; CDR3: CSASRTGVYEQYF; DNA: TGCAGTGCTAGTAGGACAGGAGTCTACGAGCAGTACTTC
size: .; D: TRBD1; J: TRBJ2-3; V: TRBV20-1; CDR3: CSAVIGQGRDTQYF; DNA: TGCAGTGCCGTCATCGGACAGGGAAGAGATACGCAGTATTTT
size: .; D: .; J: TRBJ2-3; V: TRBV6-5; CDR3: CASSYPGGASGNTDTQYF; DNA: TGTGCCAGCAGTTATCCAGGGGGGGCTAGCGGTAACACAGATACGCAGTATTTT
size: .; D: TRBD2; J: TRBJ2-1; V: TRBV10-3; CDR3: CAISAQRGGQNEQFF; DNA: TGTGCCATCAGTGCGCAGCGGGGGGGCCAGAATGAGCAGTTCTTC
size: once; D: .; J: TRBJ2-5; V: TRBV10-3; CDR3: CAISERGDQETQYF; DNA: TGTGCCATCAGTGAGAGGGGGGACCAAGAGACCCAGTACTTC
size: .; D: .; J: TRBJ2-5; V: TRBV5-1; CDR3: CASSRDSSPAQETQYF; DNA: TGCGCCAGCAGCAGGGACTCCTCCCCGGCCCAAGAGACCCAGTACTTC
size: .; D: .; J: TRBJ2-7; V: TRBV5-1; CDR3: CASSWTTTGGRLAAREQYF; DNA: TGCGCCAGCAGCTGGACCACAACTGGAGGTCGGTTGGCGGCTCGGGAGCAGTACTTC
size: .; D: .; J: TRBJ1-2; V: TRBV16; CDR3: CASSQLSLGRGGYTF; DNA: TGTGCCAGCAGCCAATTGAGTCTGGGGAGAGGTGGCTACACCTTC
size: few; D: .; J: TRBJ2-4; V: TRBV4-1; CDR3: CASSPPLGPLNIQYF; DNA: TGCGCCAGCAGCCCCCCCTTGGGTCCGCTAAACATTCAGTACTTC
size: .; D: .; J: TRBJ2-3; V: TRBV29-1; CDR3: CSGGDRNTDTQYF; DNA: TGCAGCGGGGGGGATAGGAACACAGATACGCAGTATTTT
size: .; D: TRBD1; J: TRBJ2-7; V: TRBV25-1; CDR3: CASSLTGGSGEEQYF; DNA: TGTGCCAGCAGCTTAACAGGGGGATCAGGGGAAGAGCAGTACTTC
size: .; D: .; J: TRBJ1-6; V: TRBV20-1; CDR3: CSARDVPLYNSPLHF; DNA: TGCAGTGCTAGAGATGTCCCCCTCTATAATTCACCCCTCCACTTT
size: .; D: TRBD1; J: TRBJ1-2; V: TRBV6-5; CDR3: CASHGTGVGGYTF; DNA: TGTGCCAGCCACGGGACAGGTGTTGGGGGCTACACCTTC
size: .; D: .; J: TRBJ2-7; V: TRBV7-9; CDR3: CASSLARSSEQYF; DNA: TGTGCCAGCAGCTTAGCGCGCAGTTCCGAGCAGTACTTC
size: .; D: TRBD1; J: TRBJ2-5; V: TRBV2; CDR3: CASSDDRGLRGTQYF; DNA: TGTGCCAGCAGCGACGACAGGGGTTTGCGGGGGACCCAGTACTTC
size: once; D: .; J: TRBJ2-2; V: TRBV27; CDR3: CASSLSLGDSNTGELFF; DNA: TGTGCCAGCAGTTTATCCCTTGGGGATTCGAACACCGGGGAGCTGTTTTTT
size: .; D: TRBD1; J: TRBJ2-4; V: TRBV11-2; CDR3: CASSRDREALWRNIQYF; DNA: TGTGCCAGCAGCCGGGACAGGGAGGCCCTGTGGAGGAACATTCAGTACTTC
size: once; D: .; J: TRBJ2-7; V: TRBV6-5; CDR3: CAGSAVAPYEQYF; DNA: TGTGCCGGCAGCGCCGTAGCGCCCTACGAGCAGTACTTC
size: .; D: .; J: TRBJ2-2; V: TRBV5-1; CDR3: CASSLGAGAGELFF; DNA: TGCGCCAGCAGCTTGGGGGCAGGGGCCGGGGAGCTGTTTTTT
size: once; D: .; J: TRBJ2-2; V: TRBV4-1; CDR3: CASSHIVGTGELFF; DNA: TGCGCCAGCAGCCACATCGTGGGCACCGGGGAGCTGTTTTTT
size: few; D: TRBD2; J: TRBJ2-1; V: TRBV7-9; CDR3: CASSLGRLAGEINEQFF; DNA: TGTGCCAGCAGCTTAGGTCGACTAGCGGGGGAGATTAACGAGCAGTTCTTC
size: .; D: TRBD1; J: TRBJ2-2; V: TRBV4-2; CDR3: CASSQEEGRGLTGELFF; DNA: TGTGCCAGCAGCCAAGAAGAGGGCAGGGGGCTCACCGGGGAGCTGTTTTTT
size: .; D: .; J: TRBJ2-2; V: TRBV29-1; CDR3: CSVERTPTGELFF; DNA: TGCAGCGTTGAAAGAACGCCTACCGGGGAGCTGTTTTTT
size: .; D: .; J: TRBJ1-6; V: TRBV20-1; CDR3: CSASGAGTGNSPLHF; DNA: TGCAGTGCTAGTGGCGCCGGGACGGGTAATTCACCCCTCCACTTT